This TCR beta chain was found in a study of spatial heterogeneity in lung cancer. Overall study context: TCR transcript abundance in tumor regions was strongly correlated with the T cell module score obtained from matched bulk RNA-seq.

Time point given: sample taken at primary tumor resection. No cells were sorted before sequencing. The whole RNA sequenced was extracted from tumor, nontumor lung or frozen PBMC. Many counts were recorded for this clonotype. Its antigen is currently unknown. One entry per CDR3 protein results from TCRdb running MiXCR on the 5' RACE reads. Of about 20,000 distinct CDR3 sequences listed, around 2.8% are singletons. Findings and limits, study-wide: Higher tumor mutation counts went along with higher counts of expanded intratumoral alpha and beta TCRs.

CDR3 length: 14 amino acids. CDR1 and CDR2 from the germline V gene are MGHRA and YSYEKL. Trimming shortened V by 1 base and J by 5 bases, and 11 bases separated the two germline ends. The sample here was lung tumor tissue, taken at surgery. This sequence joins TRBV4-1 and TRBJ1-2; D call uncertain. This sequence was found in a male donor with early-stage non-small cell lung cancer. CDR3 sequence: CASSQATGRYGYTF. For the CDR3, the DNA is TGCGCCAGCAGCCAAGCAACCGGACGGTATGGCTACACCTTC.